What follows are 13 T cell receptor beta chains derived from one specimen sequenced in a study of blood T cell repertoires in COVID-19. The assay was immunoSEQ multiplex PCR, and TCRdb's table has in-frame clones only and misses some. This table has fewer than 65,000 clones, 65% to 85% appearing once. Sequencing was done on a sample of peripheral blood. The receptors were gathered from a man younger than 40 with COVID-19, enrolled during active disease.

The genes are TRBV5-4 and TRBJ1-4; TRBD1 is a possible D gene (6 bases). The CDR3 is 15 amino acids. Trimming took 0 bases from V and 7 from J, leaving 13 bases between them. The V gene's germline CDR1 is SGHNT and CDR2 YYREEE (reference sequence). CDR3 amino acids: CASSLARGDGEKLFF. As DNA, the CDR3 is TGTGCCAGCAGCTTGGCCAGGGGCGACGGTGAAAAACTGTTTTTT.

This chain connects TRBV4-3 to TRBJ1-1, with TRBD1 as a possible D gene (6 bases). Germline values: CDR1 LGHNA, CDR2 YSLEER. The CDR3 runs 15 residues. Trimming took off 0 bases at V and 5 bases at J, with 13 bases between the two ends. The CDR3 loop is CASSQDSRGRTEAFF. The CDR3 nucleotides are TGCGCCAGCAGCCAAGATAGCAGGGGACGAACTGAAGCTTTCTTT.

The chain joins TRBV21-1 to TRBJ1-3. TRBV21-1 is shown as a pseudogene. The CDR3 is 15 amino acids. DNA for the CDR3: TGTGCCAGCAGCTCCCCACGGACTCTGGACAACACCATATATTTT. Translation: CASSSPRTLDNTIYF.

V gene TRBV15 combines with J gene TRBJ1-4; no reliable D call. Trimming removed 0 bases from V and 4 bases from J, with 15 bases in between. Germline values: CDR1 LNHNV, CDR2 YYDKDF (reference sequence). This CDR3 is built from 17 residues. CDR3 sequence: CATSRDLRPLGNEKLFF. The CDR3 DNA is TGTGCCACCAGCAGAGATCTGAGGCCATTGGGTAATGAAAAACTGTTTTTT. Full variable domain (outside the CDR3, taken from reference TRBV15 and TRBJ1-4): DAMVIQNPRYQVTQFGKPVTLSCSQTLNHNVMYWYQQKSSQAPKLLFHYYDKDFNNEADTPDNFQSRRPNTSFCFLDIRSPGLGDTAMYLCATSRDLRPLGNEKLFFGSGTQLSVL.

The J gene is TRBJ1-2, the V gene TRBV7-2; 10 positions match TRBD1. The germline V gene encodes CDR1 SGHTA and CDR2 FQGNSA. The J segment lost 8 bases and the V segment lost 5 bases, leaving 8 bases of the junction unmatched. The CDR3 contains 14 residues. CDR3 nucleotide sequence: TGTGCCAGCAGCCAAGCAGGGACAGGGGACGGCTACACCTTC. This sequence encodes CASSQAGTGDGYTF.

This chain connects TRBV19 to TRBJ1-1; TRBD1 might be the D (6 bases). V was trimmed by 4 bases and J by 9 bases, leaving 15 bases between them. Germline V gene lookup returns CDR1 LNHDA and CDR2 SQIVND (reference sequence). This CDR3 spans 13 amino acids. CDR3 protein: CASSTLDRKQAFF. The CDR3, as DNA: TGTGCCAGTAGTACATTAGACAGGAAACAAGCTTTCTTT.

This clone has a single count. The rearrangement uses TRBV19 and TRBJ1-2; 9 nucleotides agree with TRBD1. Trimming removed 3 bases from V and 4 bases from J; junction bases left unmatched: 6. The germline V gene encodes CDR1 LNHDA and CDR2 SQIVND (reference sequence). The CDR3 is made up of 15 amino acids. In nucleotides, the CDR3 is TGTGCCAGTAGTATGGCACGGACAGGGGTCTATGGCTACACCTTC. Amino acid sequence: CASSMARTGVYGYTF.

The V call is TRBV6-5, the J call TRBJ1-6; possible D gene TRBD1, 5 bases. There are 15 residues in the CDR3. CDR1 MNHEY and CDR2 SVGAGI come from the germline V gene. The V and J ends lost 3 bases and 6 bases respectively, with 12 bases between them. The CDR3 protein is CASSYGGGSNSPLHF. The CDR3 DNA reads as TGTGCCAGCAGTTATGGCGGGGGTTCTAATTCACCCCTCCACTTT.

The rearrangement uses TRBV28 and TRBJ2-1; TRBD2 matches at 14 bases. In germline, CDR1 is MDHEN, CDR2 SYDVKM. The CDR3 spans 17 residues. V lost 6 bases to trimming and J lost 0 bases; unmatched junction nucleotides: 4. The CDR3 DNA reads TGTGCCAGCAGAGGGACTAGCGGGAGTAGCTCCTACAATGAGCAGTTCTTC. Its translation: CASRGTSGSSSYNEQFF.

The chain carries TRBV18 and TRBJ2-7; D might be TRBD1 (6 bases). Germline-derived CDR1 and CDR2 are KGHSH and LQKENI. Deletions cut 3 bases from V and 0 bases from J, with 21 bases between. This CDR3 is 18 amino acids long. CDR3 in amino acids: CASSPSLTGILSSYEQYF. CDR3 in DNA: TGTGCCAGCTCACCTAGTCTCACAGGGATATTAAGCTCCTACGAGCAGTACTTC.

The V and J genes are TRBV18 and TRBJ1-1; the D gene is possibly TRBD1 (6 bases). CDR1 and CDR2 from the germline V gene are KGHSH and LQKENI. Deletions cut 4 bases from V and 8 bases from J, with 11 bases between. This CDR3 region has 12 residues. CDR3 sequence reads: CASSRGQQEAFF. The DNA of the CDR3 is TGTGCCAGCTCACGGGGACAACAGGAAGCTTTCTTT.

The chain recombines TRBV12-3 or TRBV12-4 with TRBJ2-3, with unresolved D. V dropped 5 bases and J dropped 5 bases, with 5 bases sitting between them. This CDR3 spans 11 amino acids. CDR3 sequence: CASSTRDTQYF. The CDR3 DNA reads TGTGCCAGCAGTACTCGAGATACGCAGTATTTT.

The sample holds one count of this clone. The chain couples TRBV25-1 to TRBJ1-2; possible D gene TRBD1, 5 bases. Trimming removed 4 bases at V and 5 bases at J, with 17 bases between. The CDR3 totals 15 residues. Germline-derived CDR1 and CDR2 are MGHDK and SYGVNS. The CDR3 loop reads CASSAPGGEGYGYTF. CDR3 in DNA: TGTGCCAGCAGTGCCCCCGGGGGAGAAGGATATGGCTACACCTTC.